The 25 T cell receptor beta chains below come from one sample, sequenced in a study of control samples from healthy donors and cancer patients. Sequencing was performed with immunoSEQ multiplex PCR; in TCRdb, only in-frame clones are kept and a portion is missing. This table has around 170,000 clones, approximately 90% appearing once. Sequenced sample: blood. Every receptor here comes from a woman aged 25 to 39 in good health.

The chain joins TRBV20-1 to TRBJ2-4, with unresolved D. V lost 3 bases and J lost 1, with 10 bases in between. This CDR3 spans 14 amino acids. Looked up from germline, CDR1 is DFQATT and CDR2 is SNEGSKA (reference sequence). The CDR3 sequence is CSASLTAAKNIQYF. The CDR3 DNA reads TGCAGTGCTAGTCTTACGGCCGCCAAAAACATTCAGTACTTC.

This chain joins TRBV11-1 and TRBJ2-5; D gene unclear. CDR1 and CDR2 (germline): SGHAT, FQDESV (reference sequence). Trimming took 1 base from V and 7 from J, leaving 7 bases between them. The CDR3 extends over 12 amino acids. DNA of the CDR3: TGTGCCAGCAGCTTAGGGCCTGCGACCCAGTACTTC. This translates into CASSLGPATQYF.

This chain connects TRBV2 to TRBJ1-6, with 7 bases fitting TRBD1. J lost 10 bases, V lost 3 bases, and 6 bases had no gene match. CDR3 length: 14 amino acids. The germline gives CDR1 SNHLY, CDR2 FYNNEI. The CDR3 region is CASSDDRVGSPLHF. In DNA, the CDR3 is TGTGCCAGCAGTGACGACAGGGTTGGCTCACCCCTCCACTTT.

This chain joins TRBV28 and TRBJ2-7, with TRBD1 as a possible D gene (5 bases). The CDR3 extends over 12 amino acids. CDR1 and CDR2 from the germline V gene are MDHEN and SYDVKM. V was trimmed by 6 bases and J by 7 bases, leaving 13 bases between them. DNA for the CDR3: TGTGCCAGCAGCATACCAGGGTGGGAGCAGTACTTC. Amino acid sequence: CASSIPGWEQYF.

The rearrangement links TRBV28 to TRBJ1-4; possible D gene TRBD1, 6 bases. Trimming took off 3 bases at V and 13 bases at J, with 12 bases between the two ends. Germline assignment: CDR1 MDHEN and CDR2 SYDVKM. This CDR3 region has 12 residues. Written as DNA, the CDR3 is TGTGCCAGCAGTTTTCCAGGGGCCGTACTGTTTTTT. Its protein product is CASSFPGAVLFF.

The CDR3 nucleotides are TGCGCCAGCAGCCCGCCGGGACAGGCTATCGCGAACACTGAAGCTTTCTTT. Protein: CASSPPGQAIANTEAFF. The chain employs TRBV5-1 and TRBJ1-1; 8 bases line up with TRBD1. V lost 4 bases to trimming and J lost 1 base; unmatched junction nucleotides: 12. The CDR3 consists of 17 residues. The V gene's germline CDR1 is SGHRS and CDR2 YFSETQ.

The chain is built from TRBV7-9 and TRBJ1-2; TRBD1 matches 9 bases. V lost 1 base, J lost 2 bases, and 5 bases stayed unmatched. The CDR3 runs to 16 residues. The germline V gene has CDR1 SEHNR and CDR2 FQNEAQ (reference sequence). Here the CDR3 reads CASSLEGQGRNYGYTF. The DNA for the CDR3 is TGTGCCAGCAGCTTAGAGGGACAGGGAAGGAACTATGGCTACACCTTC.

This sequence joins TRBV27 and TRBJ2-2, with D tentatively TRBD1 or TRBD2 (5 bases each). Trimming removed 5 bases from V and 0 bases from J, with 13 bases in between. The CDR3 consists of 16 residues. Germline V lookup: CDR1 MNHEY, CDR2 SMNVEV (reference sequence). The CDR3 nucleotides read TGTGCCAGCAGTCCGGGGACCGCCCCGAACACCGGGGAGCTGTTTTTT. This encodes CASSPGTAPNTGELFF.

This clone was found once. CDR3 protein: CASSASGARQETQYF. The CDR3 bases are TGTGCCAGCAGCGCCTCTGGAGCGCGCCAAGAGACCCAGTACTTC. This chain joins TRBV5-4 and TRBJ2-5; D is uncertain. With 4 bases removed from V and 1 base from J, the gap between germline ends came to 14 bases. The CDR3 totals 15 residues. Germline CDR1 reads SGHNT; CDR2 reads YYREEE (reference sequence).

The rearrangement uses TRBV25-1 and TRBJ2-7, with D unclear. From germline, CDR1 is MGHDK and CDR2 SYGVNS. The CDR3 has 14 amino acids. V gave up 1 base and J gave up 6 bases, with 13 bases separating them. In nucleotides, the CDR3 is TGTGCCAGCAGTGAATGGTTACGTCCTCGCGAGCAGTACTTC. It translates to CASSEWLRPREQYF.

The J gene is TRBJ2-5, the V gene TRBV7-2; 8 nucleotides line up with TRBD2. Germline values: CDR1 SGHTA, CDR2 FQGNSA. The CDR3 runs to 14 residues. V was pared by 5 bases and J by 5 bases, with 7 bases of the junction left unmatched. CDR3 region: CASSPGGGGETQYF. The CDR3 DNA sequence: TGTGCCAGCAGCCCCGGGGGGGGCGGGGAGACCCAGTACTTC. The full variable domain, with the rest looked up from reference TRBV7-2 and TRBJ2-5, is GAGVSQSPSNKVTEKGKDVELRCDPISGHTALYWYRQSLGQGLEFLIYFQGNSAPDKSGLPSDRFSAERTGGSVSTLTIQRTQQEDSAVYLCASSPGGGGETQYFGPGTRLLVL.

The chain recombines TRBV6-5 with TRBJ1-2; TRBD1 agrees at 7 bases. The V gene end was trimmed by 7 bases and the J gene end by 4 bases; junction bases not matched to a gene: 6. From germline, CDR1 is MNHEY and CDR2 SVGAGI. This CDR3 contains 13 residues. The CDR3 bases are TGTGCCAGCAAGGGACAGCGACCCTATGGCTACACCTTC. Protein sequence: CASKGQRPYGYTF.

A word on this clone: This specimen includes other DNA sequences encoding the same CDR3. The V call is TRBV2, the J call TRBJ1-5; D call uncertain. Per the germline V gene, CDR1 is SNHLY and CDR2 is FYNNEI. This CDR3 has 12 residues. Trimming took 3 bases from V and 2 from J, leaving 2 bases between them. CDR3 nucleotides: TGTGCCAGCAGTGAGGGCAATCAGCCCCAGCATTTT. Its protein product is CASSEGNQPQHF. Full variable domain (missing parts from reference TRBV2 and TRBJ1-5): EPEVTQTPSHQVTQMGQEVILRCVPISNHLYFYWYRQILGQKVEFLVSFYNNEISEKSEIFDDQFSVERPDGSNFTLKIRSTKLEDSAMYFCASSEGNQPQHFGDGTRLSIL.

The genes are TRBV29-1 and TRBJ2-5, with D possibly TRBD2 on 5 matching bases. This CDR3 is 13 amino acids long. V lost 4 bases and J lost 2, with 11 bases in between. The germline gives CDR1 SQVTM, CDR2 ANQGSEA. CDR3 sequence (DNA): TGCAGCGTTGTTAAATCGGGGCAAGAGACCCAGTACTTC. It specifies CSVVKSGQETQYF. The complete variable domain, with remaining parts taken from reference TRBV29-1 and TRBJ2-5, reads SAVISQKPSRDICQRGTSLTIQCQVDSQVTMMFWYRQQPGQSLTLIATANQGSEATYESGFVIDKFPISRPNLTFSTLTVSNMSPEDSSIYLCSVVKSGQETQYFGPGTRLLVL.

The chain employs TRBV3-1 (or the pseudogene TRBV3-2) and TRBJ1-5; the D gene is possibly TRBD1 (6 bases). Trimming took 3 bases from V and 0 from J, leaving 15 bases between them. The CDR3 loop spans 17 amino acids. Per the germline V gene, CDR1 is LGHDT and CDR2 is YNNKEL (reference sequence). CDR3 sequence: CASSHGQRSLSNQPQHF. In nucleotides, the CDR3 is TGTGCCAGCAGCCACGGACAGCGGAGTCTTAGCAATCAGCCCCAGCATTTT.

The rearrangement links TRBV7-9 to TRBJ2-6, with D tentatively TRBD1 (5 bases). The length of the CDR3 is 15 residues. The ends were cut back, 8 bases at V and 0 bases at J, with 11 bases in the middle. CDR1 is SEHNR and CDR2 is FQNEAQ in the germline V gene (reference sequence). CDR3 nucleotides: TGTGCCAGCGTCGGACAACCCTCTGGGGCCAACGTCCTGACTTTC. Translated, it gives CASVGQPSGANVLTF.

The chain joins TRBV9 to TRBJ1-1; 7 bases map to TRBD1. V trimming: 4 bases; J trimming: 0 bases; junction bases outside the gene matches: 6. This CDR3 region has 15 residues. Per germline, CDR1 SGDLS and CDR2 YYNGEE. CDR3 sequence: CASSPRGTVNTEAFF. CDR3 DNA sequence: TGTGCCAGCAGCCCCCGGGGGACAGTGAACACTGAAGCTTTCTTT. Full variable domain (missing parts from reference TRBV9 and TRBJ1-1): DSGVTQTPKHLITATGQRVTLRCSPRSGDLSVYWYQQSLDQGLQFLIQYYNGEERAKGNILERFSAQQFPDLHSELNLSSLELGDSALYFCASSPRGTVNTEAFFGQGTRLTVV.

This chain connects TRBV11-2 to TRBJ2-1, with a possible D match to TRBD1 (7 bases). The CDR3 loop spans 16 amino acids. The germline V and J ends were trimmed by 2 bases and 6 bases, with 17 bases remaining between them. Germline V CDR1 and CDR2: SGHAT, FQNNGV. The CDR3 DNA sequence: TGTGCCAGCAGCTTAATAAGGGGCAGGGGGGCCAATGAGCAGTTCTTC. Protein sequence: CASSLIRGRGANEQFF.

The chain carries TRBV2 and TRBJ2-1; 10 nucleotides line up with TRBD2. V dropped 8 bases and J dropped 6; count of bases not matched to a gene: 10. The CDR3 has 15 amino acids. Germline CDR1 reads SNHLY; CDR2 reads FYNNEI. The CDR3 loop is CASGASGSPGNEQFF. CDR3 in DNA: TGTGCCAGCGGTGCTAGCGGGAGTCCCGGCAATGAGCAGTTCTTC.

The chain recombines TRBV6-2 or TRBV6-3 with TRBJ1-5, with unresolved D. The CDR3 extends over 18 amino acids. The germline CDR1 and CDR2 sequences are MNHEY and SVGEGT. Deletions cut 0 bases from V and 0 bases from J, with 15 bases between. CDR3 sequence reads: CASSYSQSRADSNQPQHF. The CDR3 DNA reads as TGTGCCAGCAGTTACTCCCAGAGCAGAGCTGATAGCAATCAGCCCCAGCATTTT.

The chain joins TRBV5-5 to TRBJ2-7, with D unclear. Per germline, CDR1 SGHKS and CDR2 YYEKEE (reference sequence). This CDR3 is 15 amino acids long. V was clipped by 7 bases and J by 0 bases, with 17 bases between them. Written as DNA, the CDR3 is TGTGCCAGCGTTTCGGGCGGTTTGAGCTCCTACGAGCAGTACTTC. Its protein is CASVSGGLSSYEQYF.

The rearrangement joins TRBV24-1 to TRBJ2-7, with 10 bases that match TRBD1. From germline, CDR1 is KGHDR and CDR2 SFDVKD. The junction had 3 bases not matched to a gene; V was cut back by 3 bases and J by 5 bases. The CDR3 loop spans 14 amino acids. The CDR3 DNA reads TGTGCCACCAGTGATGAGACAGGGGGCGACGAGCAGTACTTC. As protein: CATSDETGGDEQYF.

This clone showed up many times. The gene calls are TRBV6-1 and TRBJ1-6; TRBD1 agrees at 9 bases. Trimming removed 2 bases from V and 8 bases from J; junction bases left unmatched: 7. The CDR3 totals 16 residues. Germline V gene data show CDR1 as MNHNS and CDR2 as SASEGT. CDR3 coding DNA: TGTGCCAGCAGTGAACTTCCAGGACAGGGGCATTCACCCCTCCACTTT. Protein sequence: CASSELPGQGHSPLHF.

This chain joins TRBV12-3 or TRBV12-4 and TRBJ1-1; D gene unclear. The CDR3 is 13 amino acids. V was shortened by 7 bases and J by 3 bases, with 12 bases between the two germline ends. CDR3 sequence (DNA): TGTGCCAGCACCCCCTCCGGGTACACTGAAGCTTTCTTT. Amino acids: CASTPSGYTEAFF.

The CDR3 DNA is TGTGCCAGCAGCGGGGACTTTGAGCAGTTCTTC. It yields the protein CASSGDFEQFF. The gene calls are TRBV7-9 and TRBJ2-1, with D tentatively TRBD2 (6 bases). Deletions cut 5 bases from V and 9 bases from J, with 8 bases between. Germline CDR1 reads SEHNR; CDR2 reads FQNEAQ (reference sequence). The CDR3 loop spans 11 amino acids.